One and the same sample provided the 21 T cell receptor beta chains below, sequenced in a study of blood T cell repertoires in COVID-19. Method: immunoSEQ multiplex PCR; TCRdb's copy keeps in-frame clones and lacks some. The table includes 200,000 to 250,000 clones, 86% detected once. Sequencing used peripheral blood. These receptors came from a man aged 45-60 years with acute or convalescent COVID-19.

This chain links TRBV27 with TRBJ1-6, with D perhaps matching TRBD1 (5 bases). Trimming pared 3 bases from V and 7 bases from J, leaving 13 bases between. CDR3 length: 15 residues. Germline CDR1 MNHEY, CDR2 SMNVEV (reference sequence). This chain's CDR3 is CASSFDSEINSPLHF. Here the CDR3 DNA reads TGTGCCAGCAGTTTCGACAGTGAGATAAATTCACCCCTCCACTTT.

The rearrangement uses TRBV9 and TRBJ2-3; the D gene is possibly TRBD1 (7 bases). With 0 bases removed from V and 3 bases from J, the gap between germline ends came to 17 bases. The CDR3 totals 17 residues. Germline V gene lookup returns CDR1 SGDLS and CDR2 YYNGEE. CDR3 in amino acids: CASSVGNAGGFTDTQYF. The CDR3 DNA reads as TGTGCCAGCAGCGTAGGGAACGCAGGGGGGTTTACAGATACGCAGTATTTT.

This rearrangement joins TRBV5-6 to TRBJ2-5; D is unresolved. This CDR3 region has 17 residues. V was clipped by 4 bases and J by 0 bases, with 19 bases between them. Germline loops: CDR1 SGHDT, CDR2 YYEEEE. The CDR3 nucleotides read TGTGCCAGCAGCCTGAGAATGAGTCTGGGCTACCAAGAGACCCAGTACTTC. Protein: CASSLRMSLGYQETQYF. Complete variable domain (other parts from reference TRBV5-6 and TRBJ2-5): DAGVTQSPTHLIKTRGQQVTLRCSPKSGHDTVSWYQQALGQGPQFIFQYYEEEERQRGNFPDRFSGHQFPNYSSELNVNALLLGDSALYLCASSLRMSLGYQETQYFGPGTRLLVL.

The chain joins TRBV5-4 to TRBJ1-2; weak D call: TRBD1 (6 bases). V lost 4 bases to trimming and J lost 8 bases, with 18 bases between them. Germline CDR1 is SGHNT and CDR2 is YYREEE (reference sequence). CDR3 size: 14 residues. CDR3 region: CASSVETGHGGYTF. Written as DNA, the CDR3 is TGTGCCAGCAGCGTGGAAACAGGGCATGGAGGCTACACCTTC.

The chain couples TRBV19 to TRBJ1-5; D gene uncertain. V lost 4 bases to trimming and J lost 7 bases, with 20 bases between them. Germline V gene data show CDR1 as LNHDA and CDR2 as SQIVND (reference sequence). The CDR3 sequence is 16 residues long. The CDR3 region is CASSTLGSFSIQPQHF. The CDR3 nucleotides read TGTGCCAGTAGTACCTTGGGGAGTTTCTCTATACAGCCCCAGCATTTT. Variable domain in full (rest from reference TRBV19 and TRBJ1-5): DGGITQSPKYLFRKEGQNVTLSCEQNLNHDAMYWYRQDPGQGLRLIYYSQIVNDFQKGDIAEGYSVSREKKESFPLTVTSAQKNPTAFYLCASSTLGSFSIQPQHFGDGTRLSIL.

This clone appeared a few times. This sample includes further DNA sequences coding for the same CDR3. The gene calls are TRBV5-1 and TRBJ1-1; D ambiguous. The CDR3 runs to 13 residues. The V gene lost 0 bases and the J gene lost 1 base, with 4 bases spanning the gap. Germline V gives CDR1 SGHRS, CDR2 YFSETQ. The CDR3 region is CASSLGGNTEAFF. The CDR3 DNA follows: TGCGCCAGCAGCTTGGGAGGGAACACTGAAGCTTTCTTT.

The V gene is TRBV23-1, the J gene TRBJ1-1; 9 bases agree with TRBD1. TRBV23-1 qualifies as an ORF whose function is uncertain. Trimming cost V 3 bases and J 0 bases; bases outside gene matches: 11. The CDR3 sequence is 18 residues long. The CDR3 nucleotides read TGCGCCAGCAGTCAGTGGACAGGGGCCTACACCTTGAACACTGAAGCTTTCTTT. Translation: CASSQWTGAYTLNTEAFF.

The V call is TRBV5-1, the J call TRBJ1-2; TRBD1 matches 7 bases. Germline CDR1 SGHRS, CDR2 YFSETQ. The CDR3 is made up of 16 amino acids. Losses at the gene ends were 4 bases for V and 6 bases for J; bases not matched to a gene: 15. The chain's CDR3 is CASSPRYRGQANGYTF. In DNA, the CDR3 is TGCGCCAGCAGCCCACGATACAGGGGACAAGCTAATGGCTACACCTTC.

V is TRBV25-1 and J is TRBJ1-5; 9 bases map to TRBD1. The CDR3 spans 15 residues. CDR1 and CDR2 (germline): MGHDK, SYGVNS. The ends lost 6 bases at V and 5 bases at J; junction bases unmatched: 8. The CDR3 here is CASREGTGWDQPQHF. CDR3 sequence (DNA): TGTGCCAGCAGGGAAGGGACAGGGTGGGATCAGCCCCAGCATTTT.

The V and J genes are TRBV5-5 and TRBJ1-2; TRBD1 agrees at 7 bases. The J segment lost 3 bases and the V segment lost 0 bases, leaving 5 bases of the junction unmatched. Germline V gene lookup returns CDR1 SGHKS and CDR2 YYEKEE (reference sequence). CDR3 size: 15 residues. The CDR3 region has the DNA TGTGCCAGCAGCTTGGGACAGGGAAACGACTATGGCTACACCTTC. Protein sequence: CASSLGQGNDYGYTF.

V is TRBV19 and J is TRBJ1-4, with a tentative D call TRBD1 (6 bases). V lost 8 bases to trimming and J lost 0 bases, with 16 bases between them. Germline values: CDR1 LNHDA, CDR2 SQIVND (reference sequence). CDR3 length: 16 amino acids. As DNA, the CDR3 is TGTGCCAGTCGGGCCCCCAGGACAGCAACTAATGAAAAACTGTTTTTT. This translates into CASRAPRTATNEKLFF.

This rearrangement joins TRBV12-3 or TRBV12-4 to TRBJ2-7; a weak D match, TRBD2 (7 bases). This CDR3 comprises 13 residues. Trimming removed 7 bases at V and 7 bases at J, with 17 bases between. The DNA for the CDR3 is TGTGCCAGCACCAATGGGGGGGCCAGGGAGCAGTACTTC. It codes for CASTNGGAREQYF.

This chain connects TRBV25-1 to TRBJ1-1; D is perhaps TRBD1 (5 bases). Germline assignment: CDR1 MGHDK and CDR2 SYGVNS. V lost 5 bases and J 7 bases, leaving 17 bases between the germline ends. The CDR3 consists of 14 residues. The CDR3 region is CASSLVQGGNEAFF. CDR3 coding DNA: TGTGCCAGCAGTTTGGTTCAGGGTGGGAATGAAGCTTTCTTT. The full variable domain, in which reference TRBV25-1 and TRBJ1-1 provide the parts outside the CDR3, is EADIYQTPRYLVIGTGKKITLECSQTMGHDKMYWYQQDPGMELHLIHYSYGVNSTEKGDLSSESTVSRIRTEHFPLTLESARPSHTSQYLCASSLVQGGNEAFFGQGTRLTVV.

This sequence joins TRBV4-1 and TRBJ2-7, with 12 bases aligning to TRBD2. V shed 5 bases and J 3 bases; nucleotides not matched to a gene: 8. Germline CDR1 reads MGHRA; CDR2 reads YSYEKL. This CDR3 contains 16 residues. CDR3 amino acids: CASSEGLAGPGYEQYF. CDR3 coding DNA: TGCGCCAGCAGCGAGGGACTAGCGGGTCCGGGCTACGAGCAGTACTTC.

The chain combines TRBV5-1 with TRBJ2-7; 8 bases agree with TRBD2. With V trimmed by 3 bases and J by 4 bases, 9 bases remained unmatched. This CDR3 comprises 15 residues. CDR1 SGHRS and CDR2 YFSETQ come from the germline V gene. The CDR3 coding sequence is TGCGCCAGCAGCTCGACGGGAGGGAACTTGTACGAGCAGTACTTC. This sequence encodes CASSSTGGNLYEQYF.

V usage is TRBV5-1 and J usage is TRBJ2-2; D possibly corresponds to TRBD2 (6 bases). This CDR3 is 13 amino acids long. The germline CDR1 and CDR2 sequences are SGHRS and YFSETQ. V lost 4 bases and J lost 7, with 11 bases in between. CDR3 DNA sequence: TGCGCCAGCAGCGAGACTAGATACGGGGAGCTGTTTTTT. This gives the protein CASSETRYGELFF. Variable domain in full (rest from reference TRBV5-1 and TRBJ2-2): KAGVTQTPRYLIKTRGQQVTLSCSPISGHRSVSWYQQTPGQGLQFLFEYFSETQRNKGNFPGRFSGRQFSNSRSEMNVSTLELGDSALYLCASSETRYGELFFGEGSRLTVL.

CDR3 coding DNA: TGTGCCTGGAGTGTACGGGGTGGCTACACCTTC. Amino acids: CAWSVRGGYTF. The rearrangement uses TRBV30 and TRBJ1-2; D is unresolved. The CDR3 loop spans 11 amino acids. The ends were cut back, 0 bases at V and 7 bases at J, with 6 bases in the middle. The germline V gene has CDR1 GTSNPN and CDR2 SVGIG (reference sequence).

The rearrangement links TRBV3-1 (or the pseudogene TRBV3-2) to TRBJ1-2; no clear D gene. Looked up from germline, CDR1 is LGHDT and CDR2 is YNNKEL (reference sequence). Trimming left V 4 bases short and J 0 bases short, with 12 bases between. There are 15 residues in the CDR3. The CDR3 sequence is CASSPREGANYGYTF. Here the CDR3 DNA reads TGTGCCAGCAGCCCCCGGGAGGGAGCTAACTATGGCTACACCTTC.

V usage is TRBV6-6 and J usage is TRBJ1-2; 9 nucleotides align to TRBD1. The CDR3 is made up of 15 amino acids. J gave up 3 bases and V 5 bases, and 7 bases lay outside the gene matches. Germline CDR1 MNHNY, CDR2 SVGAGI (reference sequence). The CDR3 loop reads CASSRSTGGDYGYTF. As DNA, the CDR3 is TGTGCCAGCAGTCGATCGACAGGGGGGGACTATGGCTACACCTTC.

The chain links TRBV24-1 to TRBJ1-1; tentatively, D is TRBD1 (6 bases). V gave up 8 bases and J gave up 11 bases, with 17 bases separating them. Germline CDR1 and CDR2: KGHDR and SFDVKD. The CDR3 has 12 amino acids. The CDR3 region is CATNRGGAGAFF. The CDR3 coding sequence is TGTGCCACCAATCGAGGGGGGGCAGGGGCTTTCTTT.

The chain has TRBV12-3 or TRBV12-4 and TRBJ1-2; no definite D call. V was shortened by 6 bases and J by 0 bases, with 8 bases between the two germline ends. The CDR3 loop spans 13 amino acids. Written as DNA, the CDR3 is TGTGCCAGCAGATCTACCGCTAACTATGGCTACACCTTC. This translates into CASRSTANYGYTF.